This paragraph reports one TCR beta chain. Its antigen is undetermined. Trimming left V 7 bases short and J 12 bases short, with 13 bases between. This CDR3 contains 11 residues. This sample stems from a study of CD8 T cells in Susac syndrome. Whole-study results and caveats: Acknowledgment was made by the study that its TCR sequencing and HLA analysis involved a relatively small number of individuals.

TCR beta sequencing was performed on blood CD8+ and CD4+ T cells. CD8+ and CD4+ T cells were negatively isolated; TEMRA cells were FACS-enriched. The RNA input was 0.5 to 1 ug, and it was reverse transcribed with random hexamers. Amplification of TCR beta CDR3 used immunoSEQ multiplex PCR across 54 Vbeta and 13 Jbeta. In TCRdb, the immunoSEQ multiplex PCR reads were re-called with MiXCR into one record per CDR3 protein. The repertoire holds around 160,000 distinct CDR3 sequences, with roughly 93% as singletons. This receptor was taken from a human donor in good health. The J gene is TRBJ1-3, the V gene TRBV12-3 or TRBV12-4; tentatively, D is TRBD1 (5 bases). Input material: CD4+ T cells from PBMCs. CDR3 coding DNA: TGTGCCAGCAACCAACAGGCCAACATATATTTT. Residues: CASNQQANIYF.